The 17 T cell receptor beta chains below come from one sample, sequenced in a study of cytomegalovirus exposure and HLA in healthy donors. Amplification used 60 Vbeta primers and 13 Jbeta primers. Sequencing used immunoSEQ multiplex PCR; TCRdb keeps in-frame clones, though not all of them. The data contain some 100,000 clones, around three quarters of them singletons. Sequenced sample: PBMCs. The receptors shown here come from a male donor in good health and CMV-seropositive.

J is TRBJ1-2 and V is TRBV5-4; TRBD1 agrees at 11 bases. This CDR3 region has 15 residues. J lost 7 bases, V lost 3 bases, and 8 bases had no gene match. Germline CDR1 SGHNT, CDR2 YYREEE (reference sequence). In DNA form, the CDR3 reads TGTGCCAGCAGCTCGTGGACAGGGGGCGCTGGTGGCTACACCTTC. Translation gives CASSSWTGGAGGYTF.

The CDR3 sequence: CASSFGTGGGGNTIYF. CDR3 in DNA: TGCGCCAGCAGCTTCGGGACAGGGGGCGGTGGAAACACCATATATTTT. This chain joins TRBV4-1 and TRBJ1-3; the match to TRBD1 covers 12 bases. With 5 bases clipped from V and 3 bases from J, the junction kept 5 bases outside the gene matches. Germline-derived CDR1 and CDR2 are MGHRA and YSYEKL. This CDR3 has 16 amino acids.

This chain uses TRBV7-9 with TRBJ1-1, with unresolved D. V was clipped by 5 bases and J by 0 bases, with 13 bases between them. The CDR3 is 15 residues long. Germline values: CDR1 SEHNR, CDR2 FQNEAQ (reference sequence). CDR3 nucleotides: TGTGCCAGCAGCCCCCAACAGCTTATGAACACTGAAGCTTTCTTT. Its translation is CASSPQQLMNTEAFF. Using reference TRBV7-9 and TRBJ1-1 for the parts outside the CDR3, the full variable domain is DTGVSQNPRHKITKRGQNVTFRCDPISEHNRLYWYRQTLGQGPEFLTYFQNEAQLEKSRLLSDRFSAERPKGSFSTLEIQRTEQGDSAMYLCASSPQQLMNTEAFFGQGTRLTVV.

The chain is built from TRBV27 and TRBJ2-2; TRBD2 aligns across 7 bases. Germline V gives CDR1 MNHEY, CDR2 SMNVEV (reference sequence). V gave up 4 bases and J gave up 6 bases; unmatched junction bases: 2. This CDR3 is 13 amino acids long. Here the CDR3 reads CASSWGRAGELFF. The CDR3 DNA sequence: TGTGCCAGCAGTTGGGGGAGGGCCGGGGAGCTGTTTTTT.

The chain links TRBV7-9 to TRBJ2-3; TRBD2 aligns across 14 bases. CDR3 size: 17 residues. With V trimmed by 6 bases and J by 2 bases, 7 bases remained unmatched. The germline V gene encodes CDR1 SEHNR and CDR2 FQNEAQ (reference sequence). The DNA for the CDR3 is TGTGCCAGCAGGGGACTAGCGGGGGCCTACTACACAGATACGCAGTATTTT. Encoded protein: CASRGLAGAYYTDTQYF. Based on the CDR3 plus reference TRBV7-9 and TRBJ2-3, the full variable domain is DTGVSQNPRHKITKRGQNVTFRCDPISEHNRLYWYRQTLGQGPEFLTYFQNEAQLEKSRLLSDRFSAERPKGSFSTLEIQRTEQGDSAMYLCASRGLAGAYYTDTQYFGPGTRLTVL.

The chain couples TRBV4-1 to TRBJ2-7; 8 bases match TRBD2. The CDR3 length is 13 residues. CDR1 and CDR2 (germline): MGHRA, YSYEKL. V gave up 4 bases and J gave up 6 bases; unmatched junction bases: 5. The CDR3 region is CASSLGLGGEQYF. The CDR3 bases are TGCGCCAGCAGCCTGGGACTAGGGGGCGAGCAGTACTTC.

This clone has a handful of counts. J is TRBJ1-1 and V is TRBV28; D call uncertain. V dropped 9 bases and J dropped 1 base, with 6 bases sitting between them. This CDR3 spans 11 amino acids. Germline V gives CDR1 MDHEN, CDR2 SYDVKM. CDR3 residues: CASRSNTEAFF. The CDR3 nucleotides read TGTGCCAGTAGATCGAACACTGAAGCTTTCTTT.

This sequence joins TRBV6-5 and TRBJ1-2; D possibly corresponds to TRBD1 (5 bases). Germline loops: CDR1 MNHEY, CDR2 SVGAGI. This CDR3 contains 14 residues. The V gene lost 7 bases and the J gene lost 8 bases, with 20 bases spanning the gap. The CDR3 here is CASTSWGDVDGYTF. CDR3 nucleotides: TGTGCCAGCACCTCTTGGGGGGACGTCGACGGCTACACCTTC.

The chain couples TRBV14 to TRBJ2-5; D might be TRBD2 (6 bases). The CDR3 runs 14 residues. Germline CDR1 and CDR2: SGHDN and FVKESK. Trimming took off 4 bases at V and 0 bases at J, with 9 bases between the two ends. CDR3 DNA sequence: TGTGCCAGCAGCCTCCGGAGGGACCAAGAGACCCAGTACTTC. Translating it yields CASSLRRDQETQYF.

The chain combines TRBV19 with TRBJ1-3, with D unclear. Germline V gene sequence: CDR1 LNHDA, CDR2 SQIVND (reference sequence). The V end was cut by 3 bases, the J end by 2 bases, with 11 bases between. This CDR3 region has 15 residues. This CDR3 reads CASSIADWAGNTIYF. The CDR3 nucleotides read TGTGCCAGTAGTATTGCGGATTGGGCTGGAAACACCATATATTTT. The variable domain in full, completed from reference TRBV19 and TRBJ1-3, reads DGGITQSPKYLFRKEGQNVTLSCEQNLNHDAMYWYRQDPGQGLRLIYYSQIVNDFQKGDIAEGYSVSREKKESFPLTVTSAQKNPTAFYLCASSIADWAGNTIYFGEGSWLTVV.

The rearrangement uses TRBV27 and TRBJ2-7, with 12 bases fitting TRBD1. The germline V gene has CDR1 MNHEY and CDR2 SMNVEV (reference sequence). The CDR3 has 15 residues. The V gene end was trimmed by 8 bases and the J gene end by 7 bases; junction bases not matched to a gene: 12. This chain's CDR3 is CASRLGQGAREEQYF. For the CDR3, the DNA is TGTGCCAGCCGCTTGGGACAGGGGGCGCGGGAGGAGCAGTACTTC.

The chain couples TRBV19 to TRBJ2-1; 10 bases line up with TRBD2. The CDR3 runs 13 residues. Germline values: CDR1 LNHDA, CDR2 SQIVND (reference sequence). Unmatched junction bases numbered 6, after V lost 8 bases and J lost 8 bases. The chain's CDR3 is CASQERGGYEQFF. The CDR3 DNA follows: TGTGCCAGTCAGGAGCGGGGGGGGTATGAGCAGTTCTTC.

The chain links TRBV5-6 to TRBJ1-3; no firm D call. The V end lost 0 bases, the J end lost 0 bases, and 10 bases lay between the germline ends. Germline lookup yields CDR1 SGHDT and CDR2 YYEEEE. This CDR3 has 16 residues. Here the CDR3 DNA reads TGTGCCAGCAGCTTGGTGGCAGGCGCCTCTGGAAACACCATATATTTT. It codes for CASSLVAGASGNTIYF. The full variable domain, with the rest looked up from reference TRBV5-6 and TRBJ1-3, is DAGVTQSPTHLIKTRGQQVTLRCSPKSGHDTVSWYQQALGQGPQFIFQYYEEEERQRGNFPDRFSGHQFPNYSSELNVNALLLGDSALYLCASSLVAGASGNTIYFGEGSWLTVV.

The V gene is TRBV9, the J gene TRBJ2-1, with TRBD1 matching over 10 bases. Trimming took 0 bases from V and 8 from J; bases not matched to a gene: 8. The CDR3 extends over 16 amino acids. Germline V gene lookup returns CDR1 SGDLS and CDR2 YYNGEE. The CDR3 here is CASSVGGTGEMDEQFF. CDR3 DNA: TGTGCCAGCAGCGTAGGGGGGACAGGGGAGATGGATGAGCAGTTCTTC. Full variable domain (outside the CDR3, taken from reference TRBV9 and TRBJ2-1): DSGVTQTPKHLITATGQRVTLRCSPRSGDLSVYWYQQSLDQGLQFLIQYYNGEERAKGNILERFSAQQFPDLHSELNLSSLELGDSALYFCASSVGGTGEMDEQFFGPGTRLTVL.

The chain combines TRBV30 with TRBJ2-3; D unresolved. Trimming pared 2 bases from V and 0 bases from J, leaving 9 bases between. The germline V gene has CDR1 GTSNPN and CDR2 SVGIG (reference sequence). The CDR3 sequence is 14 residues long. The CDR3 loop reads CAWSRVFSTDTQYF. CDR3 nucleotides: TGTGCCTGGAGTCGGGTCTTCAGCACAGATACGCAGTATTTT.

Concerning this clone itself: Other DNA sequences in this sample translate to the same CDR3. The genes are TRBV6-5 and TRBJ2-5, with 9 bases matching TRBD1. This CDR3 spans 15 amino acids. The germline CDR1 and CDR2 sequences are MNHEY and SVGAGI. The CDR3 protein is CASRGPGQGGETQYF. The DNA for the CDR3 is TGTGCTAGCCGGGGGCCGGGACAGGGAGGGGAGACCCAGTACTTC.

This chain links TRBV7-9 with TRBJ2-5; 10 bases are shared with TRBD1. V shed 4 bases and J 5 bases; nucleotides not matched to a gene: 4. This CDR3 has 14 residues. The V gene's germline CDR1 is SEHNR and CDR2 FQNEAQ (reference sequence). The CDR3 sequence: CASSSGTGVETQYF. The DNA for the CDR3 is TGTGCCAGCAGCTCCGGGACAGGGGTGGAGACCCAGTACTTC.